The rows below give T cell receptor beta chains drawn from one sample of a study of T cell responses to AZD1222 COVID-19 vaccine. Profiling relied on immunoSEQ multiplex PCR, and the TCRdb table lists in-frame clones only, not all of them. The repertoire holds some 130,000 clones, with 85% to 90% as singletons. The source material was peripheral blood, sampled on day 0 of AZD1222 vaccination. These receptors were taken from an adult in good health. Each CDR3 is given with its conserved first and last residue. The D gene is left open where the match is weak. Only some rows state a clone size, as once, few, many or a class for expanded clones.

d_gene | abundance | j_gene | v_gene | CDR3aa | CDR3nt
. | . | TRBJ2-5 | TRBV6-2/TRBV6-3 | CASSYLGPETQYF | TGTGCCAGCAGTTACCTTGGACCAGAGACCCAGTACTTC
TRBD1 | . | TRBJ1-1 | TRBV7-2 | CASSFRTGGTEAFF | TGTGCCAGCAGCTTTCGGACAGGGGGCACTGAAGCTTTCTTT
TRBD2 | . | TRBJ2-1 | TRBV24-1 | CATSEGGGANEQFF | TGTGCCACCAGTGAGGGCGGGGGGGCGAATGAGCAGTTCTTC
. | . | TRBJ2-7 | TRBV27 | CASSLTGNYEQYF | TGTGCCAGCAGTTTAACAGGGAACTACGAGCAGTACTTC
TRBD2 | . | TRBJ2-1 | TRBV7-3 | CASSPPGLAGGNEQFF | TGTGCCAGCAGCCCACCCGGACTAGCGGGGGGGAATGAGCAGTTCTTC
TRBD1 | . | TRBJ1-3 | TRBV10-3 | CAISLHLDRAGNTIYF | TGTGCCATCAGTCTACATTTGGACAGGGCGGGAAACACCATATATTTT
TRBD1 | . | TRBJ1-2 | TRBV6-4 | CASSRGPVFNYGYTF | TGTGCCAGCAGCAGGGGGCCAGTGTTTAACTATGGCTACACCTTC
. | . | TRBJ2-3 | TRBV4-1 | CASSQDREVDTQYF | TGCGCCAGCAGCCAAGACAGGGAGGTAGATACGCAGTATTTT
TRBD1 | . | TRBJ1-5 | TRBV6-2/TRBV6-3 | CASSQTTGTGSIRPQHF | TGTGCCAGCAGTCAAACTACCGGGACAGGGAGTATACGGCCCCAGCATTTT
. | . | TRBJ2-3 | TRBV28 | CASSSPGLHTDTQYF | TGTGCCAGCAGTTCTCCGGGACTCCACACAGATACGCAGTATTTT
. | . | TRBJ2-5 | TRBV11-3 | CASSLSEEEKTQYF | TGTGCCAGCAGCTTATCGGAGGAGGAAAAGACCCAGTACTTC
. | . | TRBJ1-1 | TRBV19 | CASSSYSNTEAFF | TGTGCCAGTAGTTCCTACTCGAACACTGAAGCTTTCTTT
. | . | TRBJ2-1 | TRBV6-6 | CASSATGQINNEQFF | TGTGCCAGCAGTGCGACGGGACAAATAAACAATGAGCAGTTCTTC
TRBD1 | . | TRBJ1-2 | TRBV3-1/TRBV3-2 | CASSQVLTGGVYGYTF | TGTGCCAGCAGCCAAGTTTTAACAGGGGGCGTCTATGGCTACACCTTC
. | . | TRBJ2-3 | TRBV28 | CASSYEGRSTDTQYF | TGTGCCAGCAGTTACGAGGGAAGAAGCACAGATACGCAGTATTTT
. | . | TRBJ1-5 | TRBV12-3/TRBV12-4 | CASSLGGPQHF | TGTGCCAGCAGTTTAGGGGGGCCCCAGCATTTT
. | . | TRBJ2-7 | TRBV10-1 | CASSESGRNEQYF | TGCGCCAGCAGTGAGTCAGGGAGAAACGAGCAGTACTTC
TRBD1 | once | TRBJ1-3 | TRBV10-2 | CASSVGTAGNTIYF | TGCGCCAGCAGTGTAGGGACAGCTGGAAACACCATATATTTT
. | . | TRBJ1-1 | TRBV7-8 | CASSPDYTQGNTEAFF | TGTGCCAGCAGCCCGGACTACACACAAGGGAACACTGAAGCTTTCTTT
. | . | TRBJ2-1 | TRBV15 | CATSSGFQGNNEQFF | TGTGCCACCAGCAGCGGCTTCCAGGGGAACAATGAGCAGTTCTTC
. | . | TRBJ1-1 | TRBV4-3 | CASSQSGVGGTEAFF | TGCGCCAGCAGCCAATCGGGGGTTGGGGGCACTGAAGCTTTCTTT
. | . | TRBJ2-7 | TRBV29-1 | CSVGKLVHEQYF | TGCAGCGTTGGGAAGTTGGTCCACGAGCAGTACTTC
. | . | TRBJ2-4 | TRBV19 | CASSLTGILAKNIQYF | TGTGCCAGTAGCCTGACAGGAATTTTAGCCAAAAACATTCAGTACTTC
TRBD2 | . | TRBJ2-7 | TRBV3-1/TRBV3-2 | CASSHAVGGGYEQYF | TGTGCCAGCAGCCACGCGGTGGGGGGGGGCTACGAGCAGTACTTC
TRBD2 | once | TRBJ2-7 | TRBV7-2 | CASSGRAGSGALSYEQYF | TGTGCCAGCAGCGGTAGGGCGGGTAGCGGGGCTCTATCCTACGAGCAGTACTTC
. | once | TRBJ1-5 | TRBV6-2/TRBV6-3 | CASSYGLYQPQHF | TGTGCCAGCAGTTACGGCCTTTATCAGCCCCAGCATTTT
. | . | TRBJ1-6 | TRBV20-1 | CSASVGFDNSPLHF | TGCAGTGCTAGTGTGGGGTTTGATAATTCACCCCTCCACTTT
. | few | TRBJ1-4 | TRBV19 | CASTPGSTANEKLFF | TGTGCCAGTACCCCTGGGTCTACAGCTAATGAAAAACTGTTTTTT
. | . | TRBJ2-5 | TRBV12-3/TRBV12-4 | CASTGDKQETQYF | TGTGCCAGCACCGGAGACAAACAAGAGACCCAGTACTTC
. | . | TRBJ2-7 | TRBV9 | CASSGSQGNEQYF | TGTGCCAGCAGCGGATCCCAGGGAAACGAGCAGTACTTC
TRBD1 | few | TRBJ1-4 | TRBV28 | CASSSGQGLSNEKLFF | TGTGCCAGCAGCTCGGGACAGGGATTATCTAATGAAAAACTGTTTTTT
TRBD2 | . | TRBJ2-1 | TRBV6-5 | CASSYRGGTYNEQFF | TGTGCCAGCAGTTACCGCGGGGGTACCTACAATGAGCAGTTCTTC
TRBD1 | . | TRBJ1-2 | TRBV4-1 | CASSQVRDSPYGYTF | TGCGCCAGCAGCCAAGTCCGGGACAGCCCCTATGGCTACACCTTC